These 24 T cell receptor beta chains originate from one sample sequenced in a study of T cells in Graves' hyperthyroidism and ophthalmopathy. Amplification targeted TCR beta CDR3 regions from RNA transcripts. A first-round RT-PCR of the TCR CDR3 used the HTBI primer set. MiXCR, applied by TCRdb to the multiplex PCR reads, yields one record per CDR3 protein. Of about 420,000 distinct CDR3 sequences listed, 15% to 19% are singletons. Sequencing was carried out using blood. Every receptor here comes from a woman younger than 35 with Graves' hyperthyroidism.

The sample holds many counts of this clonotype. The genes are TRBV3-1 and TRBJ2-7, with no clear D. There are 14 residues in the CDR3. Germline V gene data show CDR1 as LGHDT and CDR2 as YNNKEL (reference sequence). The germline V and J ends were trimmed by 4 bases and 2 bases, with 12 bases remaining between them. Here the CDR3 DNA reads TGTGCCAGCAGCCCCAGTAGAGATGCCTACGAGCAGTACTTC. This gives the protein CASSPSRDAYEQYF.

In this sample, this clonotype turned up a few times. This rearrangement joins TRBV12-3 or TRBV12-4 to TRBJ1-5; 12 bases are shared with TRBD1. There are 17 residues in the CDR3. V was pared by 3 bases and J by 8 bases, with 11 bases of the junction left unmatched. The CDR3 loop is CASSFGTGGEGKKPQHF. As DNA, the CDR3 is TGTGCCAGCAGTTTTGGGACAGGGGGCGAAGGAAAGAAGCCCCAGCATTTT.

This clonotype was counted between two and nine times. The rearrangement joins TRBV20-1 to TRBJ1-3, with 7 bases lining up with TRBD1. Per germline, CDR1 DFQATT and CDR2 SNEGSKA (reference sequence). With 2 bases clipped from V and 3 bases from J, the junction kept 4 bases outside the gene matches. The CDR3 covers 14 residues. The CDR3 bases are TGCAGTGCTAGACCCGGGACAGTTGGAAACACCATATATTTT. It specifies CSARPGTVGNTIYF.

This clonotype came up a few times. The chain couples TRBV20-1 to TRBJ2-2; 7 nucleotides match TRBD1. The CDR3 runs 14 residues. Germline V gene lookup returns CDR1 DFQATT and CDR2 SNEGSKA (reference sequence). The trim removed 6 bases at V and 6 bases at J, leaving 10 bases unmatched. DNA of the CDR3: TGCAGTGCGGACAGACAGGGAAGACCCGGGGAGCTGTTTTTT. This codes for CSADRQGRPGELFF.

The chain couples TRBV6-2 or TRBV6-3 to TRBJ2-2, with D uncertain. Trimming stripped 2 bases from V and 4 bases from J, with 8 bases between. The CDR3 is 14 amino acids. Germline lookup yields CDR1 MNHEY and CDR2 SVGEGT. CDR3: CASSYEQLTGELFF. Here the CDR3 DNA reads TGTGCCAGCAGTTACGAGCAGCTCACCGGGGAGCTGTTTTTT.

This clonotype was seen many times. The chain employs TRBV20-1 and TRBJ1-2; D possibly corresponds to TRBD1 (5 bases). Trimming took off 0 bases at V and 5 bases at J, with 16 bases between the two ends. This CDR3 is built from 15 residues. From germline, CDR1 is DFQATT and CDR2 SNEGSKA (reference sequence). CDR3 nucleotides: TGCAGTGCTAGAGATCTCCGGGGCCTGGGGTATGGCTACACCTTC. The encoded protein is CSARDLRGLGYGYTF.

The table lists this clonotype with many counts. The chain uses TRBV2 and TRBJ2-3; D is possibly TRBD2 (5 bases). CDR3 length equals 18 residues. V gave up 6 bases and J gave up 3 bases, with 25 bases separating them. The germline gives CDR1 SNHLY, CDR2 FYNNEI. This chain's CDR3 is CASSNQRETGLGTDTQYF. In DNA form, the CDR3 reads TGTGCCAGCAGCAATCAAAGGGAGACGGGGTTAGGGACAGATACGCAGTATTTT.

The rearrangement links TRBV6-2 or TRBV6-3 to TRBJ2-1; 7 bases match TRBD1. CDR1 is MNHEY, CDR2 SVGEGT, per germline. This CDR3 contains 15 residues. V lost 8 bases and J lost 1; bases outside the gene matches: 8. The CDR3 loop is CASANRGASYNEQFF. Here the CDR3 DNA reads TGTGCCAGCGCCAACAGGGGAGCGTCCTACAATGAGCAGTTCTTC.

V is TRBV19 and J is TRBJ1-1, with TRBD1 as a possible D gene (5 bases). Between the trimmed V and J ends, which lost 4 bases and 2 bases, there was a span of 11 bases. Germline-derived CDR1 and CDR2 are LNHDA and SQIVND (reference sequence). The CDR3 spans 14 residues. The CDR3 DNA sequence: TGTGCCAGTAGTAGCTCGGGACCAAACACTGAAGCTTTCTTT. This gives the protein CASSSSGPNTEAFF.

This clonotype has a count of ten or more. The rearrangement uses TRBV7-9 and TRBJ2-1, with D hard to call. This CDR3 has 12 residues. The germline V gene has CDR1 SEHNR and CDR2 FQNEAQ (reference sequence). Between the trimmed V and J ends, which lost 3 bases and 10 bases, there was a span of 10 bases. In DNA, the CDR3 is TGTGCCAGCAGCTTCGGTCGAGGAGAGCAGTTCTTC. Its translation is CASSFGRGEQFF. Filled out from reference TRBV7-9 and TRBJ2-1, the complete variable domain reads DTGVSQNPRHKITKRGQNVTFRCDPISEHNRLYWYRQTLGQGPEFLTYFQNEAQLEKSRLLSDRFSAERPKGSFSTLEIQRTEQGDSAMYLCASSFGRGEQFFGPGTRLTVL.

This chain connects TRBV14 to TRBJ2-7; D is unclear. This CDR3 comprises 13 residues. Looked up from germline, CDR1 is SGHDN and CDR2 is FVKESK. Trimming took 1 base from V and 6 from J, leaving 10 bases between them. In nucleotides, the CDR3 is TGTGCCAGCAGCCAAGCTAGGGTCGGCGAGCAGTACTTC. It specifies CASSQARVGEQYF.

This clonotype has a count of ten or more. The chain joins TRBV28 to TRBJ2-7, with 7 bases that match TRBD2. This CDR3 region has 13 residues. V lost 8 bases and J lost 0; bases outside the gene matches: 4. Germline V gene lookup returns CDR1 MDHEN and CDR2 SYDVKM. The CDR3 DNA reads TGTGCCAGCCGACTAGCAAGCTCCTACGAGCAGTACTTC. This codes for CASRLASSYEQYF.

This clonotype came up many times. The chain carries TRBV20-1 and TRBJ2-1; the D gene is possibly TRBD2 (6 bases). CDR3 length equals 15 residues. The ends were cut back, 5 bases at V and 10 bases at J, with 24 bases in the middle. Germline V gives CDR1 DFQATT, CDR2 SNEGSKA (reference sequence). CDR3 sequence: CSAPKPGLPLLEQFF. CDR3 DNA sequence: TGCAGTGCTCCTAAGCCGGGACTCCCCCTTCTCGAGCAGTTCTTC.

This clonotype was counted only a few times. This is likely a read error, given that the CDR3 carries no conserved phenylalanine or tryptophan at its end. The genes are TRBV4-1 and TRBJ1-3; the D is unclear. The CDR3 covers 17 residues. Germline CDR1 is MGHRA and CDR2 is YSYEKL. Trimming removed 1 base at V and 0 bases at J, with 13 bases between. The CDR3 is CASSQAPTRSSGNTIYL. The CDR3 DNA reads as TGCGCCAGCAGCCAAGCCCCGACAAGAAGCTCTGGAAACACCATATATCTT.

This clonotype was observed a handful of times. This chain links TRBV6-1 with TRBJ1-1, with 7 bases that match TRBD1. Trimming cost V 6 bases and J 5 bases; bases outside gene matches: 12. This CDR3 region has 15 residues. Per the germline V gene, CDR1 is MNHNS and CDR2 is SASEGT. For the CDR3, the DNA is TGTGCCAGCAGCCTTCGTGAAAGGGGGCGAACTGAAGCTTTCTTT. Translating it yields CASSLRERGRTEAFF.

This clonotype was observed many times. The rearrangement uses TRBV2 and TRBJ2-7; D is perhaps TRBD1 (6 bases). Trimming shortened V by 4 bases and J by 3 bases, and 16 bases separated the two germline ends. Germline-derived CDR1 and CDR2 are SNHLY and FYNNEI. This CDR3 comprises 15 residues. DNA of the CDR3: TGTGCCAGCAGTGGGATCGGGGACATCGTCTACGAGCAGTACTTC. Residues: CASSGIGDIVYEQYF.

The rearrangement joins TRBV6-2 or TRBV6-3 to TRBJ2-1; 9 positions match TRBD2. Germline CDR1 reads MNHEY; CDR2 reads SVGEGT. The ends lost 4 bases at V and 8 bases at J; junction bases unmatched: 15. There are 17 residues in the CDR3. The CDR3 here is CASSSAEGGGGVDEQFF. The CDR3 DNA follows: TGTGCCAGCAGTTCCGCTGAGGGTGGCGGGGGGGTCGATGAGCAGTTCTTC.

This chain links TRBV28 with TRBJ1-1; 10 bases align to TRBD1. There are 15 residues in the CDR3. Germline V gene data show CDR1 as MDHEN and CDR2 as SYDVKM. The V segment lost 5 bases and the J segment 3 bases; nucleotides outside the gene matches: 6. The CDR3 spells CASSPEGTGDTEAFF. CDR3 coding DNA: TGTGCCAGCAGTCCCGAAGGGACAGGGGACACTGAAGCTTTCTTT.

This clonotype was recorded at least ten times. This rearrangement joins TRBV7-9 to TRBJ1-1, with a weak D call TRBD1 (5 bases). Germline V lookup: CDR1 SEHNR, CDR2 FQNEAQ (reference sequence). CDR3 length: 15 residues. V was clipped by 2 bases and J by 1 base, with 11 bases between them. The CDR3 loop reads CASSLLGVRNTEAFF. The CDR3 DNA reads as TGTGCCAGCAGCTTATTAGGGGTGAGGAACACTGAAGCTTTCTTT. Full variable domain (outside the CDR3, taken from reference TRBV7-9 and TRBJ1-1): DTGVSQNPRHKITKRGQNVTFRCDPISEHNRLYWYRQTLGQGPEFLTYFQNEAQLEKSRLLSDRFSAERPKGSFSTLEIQRTEQGDSAMYLCASSLLGVRNTEAFFGQGTRLTVV.

The table lists this clonotype with many counts. This chain connects TRBV20-1 to TRBJ1-4, with 10 bases fitting TRBD1. The CDR3 has 13 residues. Germline V lookup: CDR1 DFQATT, CDR2 SNEGSKA (reference sequence). V lost 5 bases, J lost 6 bases, and 3 bases stayed unmatched. In DNA form, the CDR3 reads TGCAGTGCTGGAGGGACAGGGGATGAAAAACTGTTTTTT. This gives the protein CSAGGTGDEKLFF.

This clonotype was seen repeatedly, ten times or more. The chain carries TRBV7-9 and TRBJ2-5, with no clear D. Germline V gene sequence: CDR1 SEHNR, CDR2 FQNEAQ (reference sequence). The CDR3 has 14 amino acids. V dropped 5 bases and J dropped 1 base, with 11 bases sitting between them. The CDR3 protein is CASSREEFQETQYF. The CDR3 nucleotides read TGTGCCAGCAGCCGTGAAGAATTCCAAGAGACCCAGTACTTC.

This clonotype appeared many times. This rearrangement joins TRBV6-5 to TRBJ2-7, with TRBD1 matching over 7 bases. This CDR3 is built from 16 residues. CDR1 and CDR2 (germline): MNHEY, SVGAGI. The V segment lost 2 bases and the J segment 1 base; nucleotides outside the gene matches: 8. The CDR3 DNA reads TGTGCCAGCAGTTACCACCCGACAGGGAATTCCTACGAGCAGTACTTC. This gives the protein CASSYHPTGNSYEQYF.

On this clonotype: A read error may be the cause here, since a much bigger clone is one base away. This chain joins TRBV20-1 and TRBJ1-1; 7 positions agree with TRBD1. Germline values: CDR1 DFQATT, CDR2 SNEGSKA (reference sequence). CDR3 length: 12 residues. V was pared by 7 bases and J by 7 bases, with 9 bases of the junction left unmatched. Here the CDR3 DNA reads TGCAGTGTTGACCGGACAGGCGGTGAAGCTTTCTTT. Its translation: CSVDRTGGEAFF.

This clonotype showed up just a few times. This may come from a read error, since a much larger clone is one base off. This sequence joins TRBV6-1 and TRBJ1-1; 7 nucleotides line up with TRBD1. CDR1 and CDR2 from the germline V gene are MNHNS and SASEGT. J gave up 1 base and V 6 bases, and 2 bases lay outside the gene matches. This CDR3 has 13 residues. CDR3 sequence: CASRNRGNTEAFF. As DNA, the CDR3 is TGTGCCAGCAGGAACAGGGGGAACACTGAAGCTTTCTTT.